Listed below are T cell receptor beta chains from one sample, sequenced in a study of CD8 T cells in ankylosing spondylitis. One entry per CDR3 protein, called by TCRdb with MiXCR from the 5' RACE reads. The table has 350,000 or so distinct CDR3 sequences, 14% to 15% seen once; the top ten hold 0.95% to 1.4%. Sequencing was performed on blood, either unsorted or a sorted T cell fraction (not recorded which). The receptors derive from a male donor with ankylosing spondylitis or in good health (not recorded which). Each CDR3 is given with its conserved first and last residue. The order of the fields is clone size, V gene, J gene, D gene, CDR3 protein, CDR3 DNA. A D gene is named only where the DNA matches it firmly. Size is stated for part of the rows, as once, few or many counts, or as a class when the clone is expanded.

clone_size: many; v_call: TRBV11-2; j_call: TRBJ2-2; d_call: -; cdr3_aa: CASSLGGATGELFF; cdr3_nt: TGTGCCAGCAGCTTAGGCGGGGCCACCGGGGAGCTGTTTTTT
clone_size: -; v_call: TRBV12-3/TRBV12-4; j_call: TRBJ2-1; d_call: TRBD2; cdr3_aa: CASGGTSGHNEQFF; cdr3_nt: TGTGCCAGCGGAGGGACTAGCGGCCACAATGAGCAGTTCTTC
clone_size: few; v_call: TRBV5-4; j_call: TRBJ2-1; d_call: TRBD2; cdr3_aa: CASSLAPRLTSGGLSSYNEQFF; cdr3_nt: TGTGCCAGCAGCTTGGCCCCCAGACTAACTAGCGGGGGGCTGAGCTCCTACAATGAGCAGTTCTTC
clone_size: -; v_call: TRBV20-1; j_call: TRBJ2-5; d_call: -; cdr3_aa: CSAREARETQYF; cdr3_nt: TGCAGTGCCAGGGAGGCTCGAGAGACCCAGTACTTC
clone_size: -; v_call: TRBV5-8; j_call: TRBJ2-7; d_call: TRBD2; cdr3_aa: CASILPGGIYEQYF; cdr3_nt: TGTGCCAGCATCCTACCCGGGGGGATATACGAGCAGTACTTC
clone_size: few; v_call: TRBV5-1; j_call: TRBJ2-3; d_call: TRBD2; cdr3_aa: CASSTDLAGYTDTQYF; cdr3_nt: TGCGCCAGCAGCACCGATCTAGCGGGCTACACAGATACGCAGTATTTT
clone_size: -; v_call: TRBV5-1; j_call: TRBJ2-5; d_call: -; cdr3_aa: CASSLERAQETQYF; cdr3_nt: TGCGCCAGCAGCTTGGAGCGGGCCCAAGAGACCCAGTACTTC
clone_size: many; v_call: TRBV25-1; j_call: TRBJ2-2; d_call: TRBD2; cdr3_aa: CASSEFKAGRGTGELFF; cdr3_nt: TGTGCCAGCAGTGAATTTAAGGCGGGGCGGGGGACCGGGGAGCTGTTTTTT
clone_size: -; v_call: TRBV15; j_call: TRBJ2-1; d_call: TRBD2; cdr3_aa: CATSRGAGESGEQFF; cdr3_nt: TGTGCCACCAGCAGAGGAGCGGGAGAGAGCGGTGAGCAGTTCTTC
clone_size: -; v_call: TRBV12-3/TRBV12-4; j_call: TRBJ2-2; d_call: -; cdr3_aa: CASSVQGPGELFF; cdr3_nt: TGTGCCAGCAGTGTACAGGGTCCCGGGGAGCTGTTTTTT
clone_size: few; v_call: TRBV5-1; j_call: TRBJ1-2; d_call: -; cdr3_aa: CASSGGGQPPGYTF; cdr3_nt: TGCGCCAGCAGCGGGGGGGGACAACCTCCCGGCTACACCTTC
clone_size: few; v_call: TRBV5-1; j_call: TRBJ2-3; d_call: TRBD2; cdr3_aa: CASSALAGGPDTQYF; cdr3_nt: TGCGCCAGCAGCGCTCTAGCGGGGGGACCAGATACGCAGTATTTT
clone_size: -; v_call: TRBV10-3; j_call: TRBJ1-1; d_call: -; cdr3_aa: CAIRGDTEAFF; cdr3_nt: TGTGCCATCAGGGGCGACACTGAAGCTTTCTTT
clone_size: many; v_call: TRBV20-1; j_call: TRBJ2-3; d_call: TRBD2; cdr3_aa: CSARTSGTDTQYF; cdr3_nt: TGCAGCGCTCGGACTAGCGGCACAGATACGCAGTATTTT
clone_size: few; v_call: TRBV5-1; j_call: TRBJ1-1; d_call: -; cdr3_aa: CASSYDGQPNTEAFF; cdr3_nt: TGCGCCAGCAGTTACGATGGACAGCCGAACACTGAAGCTTTCTTT
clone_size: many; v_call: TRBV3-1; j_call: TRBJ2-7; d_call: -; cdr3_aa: CASSQGEGSHEQYF; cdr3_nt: TGTGCCAGCAGCCAAGGCGAAGGAAGCCACGAGCAGTACTTC
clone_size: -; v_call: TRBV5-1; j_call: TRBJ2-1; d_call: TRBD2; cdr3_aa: CASSSPTSGGVNEQFF; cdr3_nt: TGCGCCAGCAGCTCCCCCACTAGCGGAGGGGTAAATGAGCAGTTCTTC
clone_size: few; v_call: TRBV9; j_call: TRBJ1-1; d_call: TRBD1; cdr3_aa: CASSVATGGTEAFF; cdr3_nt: TGTGCCAGCAGCGTAGCCACAGGGGGTACTGAAGCTTTCTTT
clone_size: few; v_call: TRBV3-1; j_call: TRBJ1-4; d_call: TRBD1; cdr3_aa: CASSPTGSNEKLFF; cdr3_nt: TGTGCCAGCAGCCCGACAGGGTCTAATGAAAAACTGTTTTTT
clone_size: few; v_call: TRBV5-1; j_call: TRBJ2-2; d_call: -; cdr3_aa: CASSLGQSLANTGELFF; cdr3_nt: TGCGCCAGCAGCTTGGGCCAGTCACTAGCTAACACCGGGGAGCTGTTTTTT
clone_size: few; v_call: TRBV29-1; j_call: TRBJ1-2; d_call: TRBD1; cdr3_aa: CSVEYRGHYGYTF; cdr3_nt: TGCAGCGTTGAATACAGGGGACACTATGGCTACACCTTC
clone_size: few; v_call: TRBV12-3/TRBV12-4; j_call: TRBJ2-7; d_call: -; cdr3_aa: CASSLLLSSYEQYF; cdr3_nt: TGTGCCAGCAGTTTACTCCTGAGCTCCTACGAGCAGTACTTC
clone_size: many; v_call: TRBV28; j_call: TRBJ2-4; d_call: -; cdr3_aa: CATQGEAAKNIQYF; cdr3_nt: TGTGCCACCCAGGGCGAAGCAGCCAAAAACATTCAGTACTTC
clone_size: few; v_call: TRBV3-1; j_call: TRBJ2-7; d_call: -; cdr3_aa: CASSSRGRHEQYF; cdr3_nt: TGTGCCAGCAGCTCACGGGGCCGGCACGAGCAGTACTTC
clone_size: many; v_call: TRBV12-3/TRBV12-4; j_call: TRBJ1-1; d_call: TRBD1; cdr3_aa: CASSYGQGSEAFF; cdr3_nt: TGTGCCAGCAGCTACGGACAGGGATCTGAAGCTTTCTTT
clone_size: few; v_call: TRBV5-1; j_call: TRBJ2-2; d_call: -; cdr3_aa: CASSFQGPLGAGELFF; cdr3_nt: TGCGCCAGCAGCTTTCAGGGACCGCTCGGGGCCGGGGAGCTGTTTTTT
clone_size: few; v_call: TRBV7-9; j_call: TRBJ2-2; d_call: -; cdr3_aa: CASSSGLGELFF; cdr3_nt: TGTGCCAGCAGCTCAGGGCTTGGGGAGCTGTTTTTT
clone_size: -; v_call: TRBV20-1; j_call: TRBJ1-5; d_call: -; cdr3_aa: CSAQQLINQPQHF; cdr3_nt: TGCAGTGCACAGCAGTTGATCAATCAGCCCCAGCATTTT
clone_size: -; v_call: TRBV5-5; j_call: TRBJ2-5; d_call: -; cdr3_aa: CASSFMIAEGAQYF; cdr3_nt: TGTGCCAGCAGCTTTATGATTGCGGAGGGGGCCCAGTACTTC
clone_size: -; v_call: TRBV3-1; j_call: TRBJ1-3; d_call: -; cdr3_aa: CASSQGSFGNTIYF; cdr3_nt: TGTGCCAGCAGCCAAGGTAGTTTTGGAAACACCATATATTTT
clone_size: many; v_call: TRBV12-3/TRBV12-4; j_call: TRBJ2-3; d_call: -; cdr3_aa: CASSASAGDTQYF; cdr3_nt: TGTGCCAGCAGTGCCTCGGCGGGGGATACGCAGTATTTT
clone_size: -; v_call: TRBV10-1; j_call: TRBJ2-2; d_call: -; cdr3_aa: CASSLTPDGELFF; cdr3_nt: TGCGCCAGCAGCCTTACACCCGACGGGGAGCTGTTTTTT
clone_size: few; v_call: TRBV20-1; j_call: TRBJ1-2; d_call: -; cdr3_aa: CSARERKDNYGYTF; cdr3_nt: TGCAGTGCTAGAGAAAGGAAGGATAACTATGGCTACACCTTC
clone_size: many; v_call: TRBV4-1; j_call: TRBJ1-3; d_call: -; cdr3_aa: CASSQELAYSGNTIYF; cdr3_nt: TGCGCCAGCAGCCAAGAACTCGCCTACTCTGGAAACACCATATATTTT
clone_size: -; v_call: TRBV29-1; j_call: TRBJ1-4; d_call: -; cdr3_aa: CSGGEGIGEKLFF; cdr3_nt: TGCAGCGGAGGGGAGGGAATAGGTGAAAAACTGTTTTTT
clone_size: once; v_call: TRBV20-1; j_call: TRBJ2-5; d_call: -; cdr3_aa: CSARELEETQYF; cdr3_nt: TGCAGTGCTAGAGAGCTAGAAGAGACCCAGTACTTC
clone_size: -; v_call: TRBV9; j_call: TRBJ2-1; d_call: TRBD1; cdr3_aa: CASSVGGTGMYNEQFF; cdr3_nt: TGTGCCAGCAGCGTAGGGGGGACAGGGATGTACAATGAGCAGTTCTTC
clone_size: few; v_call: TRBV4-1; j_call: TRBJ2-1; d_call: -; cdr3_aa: CASSQDWIGKGEQFF; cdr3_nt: TGCGCCAGCAGCCAAGATTGGATCGGGAAGGGTGAGCAGTTCTTC
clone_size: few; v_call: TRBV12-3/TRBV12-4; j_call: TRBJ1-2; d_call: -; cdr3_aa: CASSLGLGNGGYTF; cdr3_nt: TGTGCCAGCAGTTTGGGGCTTGGCAATGGGGGCTACACCTTC
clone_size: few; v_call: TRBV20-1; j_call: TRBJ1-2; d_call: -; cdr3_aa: CSARGTAYGYTF; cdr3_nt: TGCAGTGCTCGTGGGACGGCCTATGGCTACACCTTC
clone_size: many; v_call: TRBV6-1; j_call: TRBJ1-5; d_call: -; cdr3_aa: CASTDSNQPQHF; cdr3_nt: TGTGCCAGCACCGATAGCAATCAGCCCCAGCATTTT
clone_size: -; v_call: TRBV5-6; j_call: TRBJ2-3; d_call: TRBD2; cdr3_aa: CASSLREGRGTQYF; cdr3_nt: TGTGCCAGCAGCTTGCGGGAGGGAAGAGGTACGCAGTATTTT
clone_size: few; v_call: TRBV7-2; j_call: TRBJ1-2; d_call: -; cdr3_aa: CASSEGRLDGYTF; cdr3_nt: TGTGCCAGCAGCGAAGGGAGACTGGATGGCTACACCTTC
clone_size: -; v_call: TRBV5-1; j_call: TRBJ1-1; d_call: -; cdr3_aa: CASSLEGRDTEAFF; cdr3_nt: TGCGCCAGCAGCTTGGAAGGCAGGGACACTGAAGCTTTCTTT
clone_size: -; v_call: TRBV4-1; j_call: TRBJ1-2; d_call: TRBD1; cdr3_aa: CASSPDRDRIDGYTF; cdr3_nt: TGCGCCAGCAGCCCCGACCGGGACAGGATAGATGGCTACACCTTC